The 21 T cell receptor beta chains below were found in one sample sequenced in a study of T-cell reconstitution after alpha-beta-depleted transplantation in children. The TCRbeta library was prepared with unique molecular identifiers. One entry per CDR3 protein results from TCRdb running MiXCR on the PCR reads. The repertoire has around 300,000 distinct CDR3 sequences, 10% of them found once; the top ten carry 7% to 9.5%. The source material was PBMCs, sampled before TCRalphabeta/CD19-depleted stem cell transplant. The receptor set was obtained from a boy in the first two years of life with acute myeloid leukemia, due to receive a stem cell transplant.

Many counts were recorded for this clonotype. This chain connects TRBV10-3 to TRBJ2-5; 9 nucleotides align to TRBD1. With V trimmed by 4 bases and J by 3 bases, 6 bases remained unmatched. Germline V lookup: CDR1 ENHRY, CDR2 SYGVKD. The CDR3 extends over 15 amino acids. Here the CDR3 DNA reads TGTGCCATCAGTGGAGGGACAGGGCGGGAAGAGACCCAGTACTTC. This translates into CAISGGTGREETQYF.

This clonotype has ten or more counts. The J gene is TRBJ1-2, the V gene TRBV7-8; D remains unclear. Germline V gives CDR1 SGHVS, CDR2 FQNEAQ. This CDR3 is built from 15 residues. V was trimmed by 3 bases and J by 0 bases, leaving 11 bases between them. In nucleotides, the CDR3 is TGTGCCAGCAGCTTTTGGGAGGGCCCTAACTATGGCTACACCTTC. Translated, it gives CASSFWEGPNYGYTF.

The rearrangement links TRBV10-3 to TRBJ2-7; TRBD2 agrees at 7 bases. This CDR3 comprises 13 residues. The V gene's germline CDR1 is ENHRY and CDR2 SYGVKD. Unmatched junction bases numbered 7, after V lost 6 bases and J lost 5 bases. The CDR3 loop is CAISWTSLHEQYF. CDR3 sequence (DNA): TGTGCCATCAGCTGGACTAGTCTTCACGAGCAGTACTTC.

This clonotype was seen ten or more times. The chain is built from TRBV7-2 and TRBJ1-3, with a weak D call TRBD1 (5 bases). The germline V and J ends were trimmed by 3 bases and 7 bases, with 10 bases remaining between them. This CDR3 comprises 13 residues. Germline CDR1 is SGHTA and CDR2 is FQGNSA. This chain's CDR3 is CASSFTGGNTIYF. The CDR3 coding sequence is TGTGCCAGCAGCTTCACCGGGGGGAACACCATATATTTT. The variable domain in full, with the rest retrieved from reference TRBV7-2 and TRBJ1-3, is GAGVSQSPSNKVTEKGKDVELRCDPISGHTALYWYRQSLGQGLEFLIYFQGNSAPDKSGLPSDRFSAERTGGSVSTLTIQRTQQEDSAVYLCASSFTGGNTIYFGEGSWLTVV.

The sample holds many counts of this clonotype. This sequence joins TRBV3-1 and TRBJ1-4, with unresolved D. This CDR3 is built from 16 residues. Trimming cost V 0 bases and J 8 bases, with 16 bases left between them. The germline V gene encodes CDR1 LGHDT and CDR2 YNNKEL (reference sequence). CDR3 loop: CASSQDAGPRREKLFF. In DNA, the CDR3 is TGTGCCAGCAGCCAAGATGCGGGCCCGCGGAGGGAAAAACTGTTTTTT.

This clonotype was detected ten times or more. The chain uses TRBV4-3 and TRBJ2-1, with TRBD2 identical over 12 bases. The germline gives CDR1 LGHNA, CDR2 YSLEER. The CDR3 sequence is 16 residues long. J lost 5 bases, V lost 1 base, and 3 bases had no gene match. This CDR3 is CASSQGLAGEDNEQFF. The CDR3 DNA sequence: TGCGCCAGCAGCCAAGGACTAGCGGGAGAGGACAATGAGCAGTTCTTC.

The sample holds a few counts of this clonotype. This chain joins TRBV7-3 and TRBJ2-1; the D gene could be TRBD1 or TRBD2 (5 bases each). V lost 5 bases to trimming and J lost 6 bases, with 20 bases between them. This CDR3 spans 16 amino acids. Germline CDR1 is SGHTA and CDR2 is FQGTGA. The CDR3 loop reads CASSPSGQGPFNEQFF. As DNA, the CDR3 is TGTGCCAGCAGCCCCTCAGGCCAGGGACCTTTCAATGAGCAGTTCTTC.

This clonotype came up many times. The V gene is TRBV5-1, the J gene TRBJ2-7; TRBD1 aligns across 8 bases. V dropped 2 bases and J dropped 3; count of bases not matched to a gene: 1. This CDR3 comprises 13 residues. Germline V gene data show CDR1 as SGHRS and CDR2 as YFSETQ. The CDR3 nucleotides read TGCGCCAGCAGCTTACAGGGGGGCTACGAGCAGTACTTC. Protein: CASSLQGGYEQYF. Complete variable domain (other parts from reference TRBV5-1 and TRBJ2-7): KAGVTQTPRYLIKTRGQQVTLSCSPISGHRSVSWYQQTPGQGLQFLFEYFSETQRNKGNFPGRFSGRQFSNSRSEMNVSTLELGDSALYLCASSLQGGYEQYFGPGTRLTVT.

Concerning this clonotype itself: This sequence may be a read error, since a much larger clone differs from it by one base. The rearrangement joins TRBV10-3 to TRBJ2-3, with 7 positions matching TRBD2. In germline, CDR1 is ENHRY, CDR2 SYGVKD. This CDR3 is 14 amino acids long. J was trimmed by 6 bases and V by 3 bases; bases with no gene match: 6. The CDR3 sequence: CAISDGLDGDTQYF. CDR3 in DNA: TGTGCCATCAGTGATGGACTAGACGGGGATACGCAGTATTTT.

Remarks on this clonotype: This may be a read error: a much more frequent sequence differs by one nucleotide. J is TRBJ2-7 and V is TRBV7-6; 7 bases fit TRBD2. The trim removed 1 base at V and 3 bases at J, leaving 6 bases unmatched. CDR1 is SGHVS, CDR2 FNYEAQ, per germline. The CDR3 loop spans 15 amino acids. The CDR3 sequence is CASSLVAGVLYEQYF. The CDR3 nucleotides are TGTGCCAGCAGCTTAGTGGCGGGAGTGCTCTACGAGCAGTACTTC. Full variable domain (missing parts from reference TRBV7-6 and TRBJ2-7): GAGVSQSPRYKVTKRGQDVALRCDPISGHVSLYWYRQALGQGPEFLTYFNYEAQQDKSGLPNDRFSAERPEGSISTLTIQRTEQRDSAMYRCASSLVAGVLYEQYFGPGTRLTVT.

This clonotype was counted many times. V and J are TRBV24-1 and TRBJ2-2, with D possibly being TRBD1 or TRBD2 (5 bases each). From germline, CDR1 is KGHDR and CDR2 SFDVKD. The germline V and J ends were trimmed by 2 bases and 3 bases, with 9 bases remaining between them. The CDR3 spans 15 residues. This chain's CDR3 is CATSDSGTYTGELFF. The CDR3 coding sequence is TGTGCCACCAGTGATTCCGGGACGTACACCGGGGAGCTGTTTTTT.

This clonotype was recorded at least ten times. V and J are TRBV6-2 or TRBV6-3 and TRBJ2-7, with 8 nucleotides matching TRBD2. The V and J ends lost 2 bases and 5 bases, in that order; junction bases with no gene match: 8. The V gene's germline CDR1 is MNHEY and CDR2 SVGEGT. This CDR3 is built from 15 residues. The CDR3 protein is CASSYTGLARHEQYF. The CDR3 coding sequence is TGTGCCAGCAGTTACACTGGACTAGCTCGTCACGAGCAGTACTTC.

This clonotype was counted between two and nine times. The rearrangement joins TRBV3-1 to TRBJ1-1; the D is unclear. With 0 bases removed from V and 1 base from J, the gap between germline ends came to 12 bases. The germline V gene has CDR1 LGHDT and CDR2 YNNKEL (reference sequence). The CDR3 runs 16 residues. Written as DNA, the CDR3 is TGTGCCAGCAGCCAAGAGCATGACGGTGAGAACACTGAAGCTTTCTTT. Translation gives CASSQEHDGENTEAFF.

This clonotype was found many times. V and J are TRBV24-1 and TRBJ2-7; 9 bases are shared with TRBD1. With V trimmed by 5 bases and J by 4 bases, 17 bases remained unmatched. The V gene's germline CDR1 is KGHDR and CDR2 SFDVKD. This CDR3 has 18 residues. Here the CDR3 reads CATSGPRDRVRGIYEQYF. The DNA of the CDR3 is TGTGCCACCAGTGGTCCCCGGGACAGGGTACGAGGGATATACGAGCAGTACTTC.

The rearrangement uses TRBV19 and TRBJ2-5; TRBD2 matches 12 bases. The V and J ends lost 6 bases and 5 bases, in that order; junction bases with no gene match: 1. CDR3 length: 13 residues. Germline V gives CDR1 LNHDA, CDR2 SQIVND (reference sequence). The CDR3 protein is CASRLAGGETQYF. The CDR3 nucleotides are TGTGCCAGTAGGCTAGCGGGGGGGGAGACCCAGTACTTC.

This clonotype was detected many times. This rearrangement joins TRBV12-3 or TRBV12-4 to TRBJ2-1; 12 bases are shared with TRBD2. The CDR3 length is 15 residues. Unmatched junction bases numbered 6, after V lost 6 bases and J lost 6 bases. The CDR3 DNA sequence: TGTGCCAGCAGCCAACTAGCGGGGGGTCCCAATGAGCAGTTCTTC. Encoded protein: CASSQLAGGPNEQFF.

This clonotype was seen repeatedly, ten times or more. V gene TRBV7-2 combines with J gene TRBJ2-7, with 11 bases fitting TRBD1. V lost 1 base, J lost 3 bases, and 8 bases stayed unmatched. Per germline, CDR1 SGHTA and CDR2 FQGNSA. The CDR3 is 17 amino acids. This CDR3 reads CASSLVFWTGGNYEQYF. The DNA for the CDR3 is TGTGCCAGCAGCTTAGTTTTTTGGACAGGGGGCAACTACGAGCAGTACTTC.

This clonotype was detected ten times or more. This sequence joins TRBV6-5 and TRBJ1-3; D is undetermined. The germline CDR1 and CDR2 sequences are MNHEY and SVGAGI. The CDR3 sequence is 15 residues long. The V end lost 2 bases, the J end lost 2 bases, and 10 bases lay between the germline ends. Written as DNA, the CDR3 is TGTGCCAGCAGTTACGACGACCGTCCTGGAAACACCATATATTTT. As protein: CASSYDDRPGNTIYF.

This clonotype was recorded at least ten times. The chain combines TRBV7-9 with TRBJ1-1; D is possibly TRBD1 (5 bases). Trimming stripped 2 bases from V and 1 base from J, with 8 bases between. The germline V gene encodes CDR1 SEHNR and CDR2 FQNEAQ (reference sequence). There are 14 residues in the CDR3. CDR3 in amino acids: CASSLPGWNTEAFF. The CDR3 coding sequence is TGTGCCAGCAGCTTACCAGGGTGGAACACTGAAGCTTTCTTT.

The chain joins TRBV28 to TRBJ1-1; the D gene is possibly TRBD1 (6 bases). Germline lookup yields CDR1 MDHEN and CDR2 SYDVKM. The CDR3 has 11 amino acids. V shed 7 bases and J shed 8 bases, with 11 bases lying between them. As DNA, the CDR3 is TGTGCCAGCAAAGATAGGGGGGAAGCTTTCTTT. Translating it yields CASKDRGEAFF.

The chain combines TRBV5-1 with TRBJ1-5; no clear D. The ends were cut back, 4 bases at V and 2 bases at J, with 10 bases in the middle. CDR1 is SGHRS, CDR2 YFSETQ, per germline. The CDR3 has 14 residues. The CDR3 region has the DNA TGCGCCAGCAGCCCTACGGCGGGCAATCAGCCCCAGCATTTT. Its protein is CASSPTAGNQPQHF.